Below are 8 T cell receptor beta chains sequenced from a single sample in a study of T cell responses to AZD1222 COVID-19 vaccine. Libraries were prepared by immunoSEQ multiplex PCR; TCRdb keeps only in-frame clonotypes and omits some of them. The table has roughly 170,000 clones, approximately 94% seen once. The material sequenced was peripheral blood, taken 28 days after the second AZD1222 dose. Receptor source: an adult who received the AZD1222 COVID-19 vaccine.

V and J are TRBV7-9 and TRBJ1-1; tentatively, D is TRBD1 (5 bases). Germline V gene lookup returns CDR1 SEHNR and CDR2 FQNEAQ (reference sequence). CDR3 length equals 14 residues. Trimming took off 5 bases at V and 11 bases at J, with 21 bases between the two ends. The DNA of the CDR3 is TGTGCCAGCAGCCAGAACGGGGCTTGGGTTCGGGCTTTCTTT. Translating it yields CASSQNGAWVRAFF.

The chain joins TRBV10-3 to TRBJ2-3; D remains ambiguous. The germline gives CDR1 ENHRY, CDR2 SYGVKD. This CDR3 spans 13 amino acids. V lost 0 bases and J 2 bases, leaving 3 bases between the germline ends. This CDR3 reads CAISESDTDTQYF. The DNA for the CDR3 is TGTGCCATCAGTGAGTCCGACACAGATACGCAGTATTTT.

The V and J genes are TRBV5-8 and TRBJ2-7; D may be TRBD1 or TRBD2 (5 bases each). Germline values: CDR1 SGHTS, CDR2 YDEGEE. CDR3 length: 14 amino acids. Trimming pared 1 base from V and 5 bases from J, leaving 13 bases between. The CDR3 DNA follows: TGTGCCAGCAGCTTGATTTTAGGGGACGACGAGCAGTACTTC. This sequence encodes CASSLILGDDEQYF.

This sequence joins TRBV19 and TRBJ2-3; 8 positions agree with TRBD1. The CDR3 is made up of 15 amino acids. Germline CDR1 and CDR2: LNHDA and SQIVND (reference sequence). V shed 6 bases, J shed 2 bases, and the junction held 7 bases outside the gene matches. The CDR3 protein is CASSLTGAFTDTQYF. The CDR3 DNA reads as TGTGCCAGTAGCTTGACAGGGGCCTTCACAGATACGCAGTATTTT.

V is TRBV30 and J is TRBJ2-7, with a possible D match to TRBD2 (6 bases). The V end was cut by 3 bases, the J end by 4 bases, with 10 bases between. The CDR3 is 12 residues long. Germline values: CDR1 GTSNPN, CDR2 SVGIG (reference sequence). The CDR3 sequence is CAWSRRGYEQYF. The CDR3 DNA follows: TGTGCCTGGAGCCGCCGGGGGTACGAGCAGTACTTC. Complete variable domain (other parts from reference TRBV30 and TRBJ2-7): SQTIHQWPATLVQPVGSPLSLECTVEGTSNPNLYWYRQAAGRGLQLLFYSVGIGQISSEVPQNLSASRPQDRQFILSSKKLLLSDSGFYLCAWSRRGYEQYFGPGTRLTVT.

This rearrangement joins TRBV14 to TRBJ1-4; no clear D. V dropped 6 bases and J dropped 3 bases, with 20 bases sitting between them. The CDR3 sequence is 17 residues long. Germline V gene sequence: CDR1 SGHDN, CDR2 FVKESK. The CDR3 DNA reads TGTGCCAGCAGTCTCGGACGTGTTCGTGGAGCTAATGAAAAACTGTTTTTT. It codes for CASSLGRVRGANEKLFF.

The rearrangement joins TRBV2 to TRBJ2-1; D perhaps matches TRBD2 (5 bases). This CDR3 is built from 13 residues. The ends were cut back, 3 bases at V and 6 bases at J, with 9 bases in the middle. The germline gives CDR1 SNHLY, CDR2 FYNNEI. The CDR3 spells CASSEAAGNEQFF. In nucleotides, the CDR3 is TGTGCCAGCAGTGAGGCTGCGGGCAATGAGCAGTTCTTC. The full variable domain, completed using reference TRBV2 and TRBJ2-1, is EPEVTQTPSHQVTQMGQEVILRCVPISNHLYFYWYRQILGQKVEFLVSFYNNEISEKSEIFDDQFSVERPDGSNFTLKIRSTKLEDSAMYFCASSEAAGNEQFFGPGTRLTVL.

The chain employs TRBV30 and TRBJ1-2, with TRBD1 as a possible D gene (5 bases). The germline V gene encodes CDR1 GTSNPN and CDR2 SVGIG (reference sequence). Trimming took off 0 bases at V and 2 bases at J, with 13 bases between the two ends. The CDR3 covers 15 residues. In DNA, the CDR3 is TGTGCCTGGAGTGTCGGAGGGGTCCTAAACTATGGCTACACCTTC. This codes for CAWSVGGVLNYGYTF.